These T cell receptor beta chains were read from a single sample in a study of regulatory T cells in long-lasting Graves disease. TCRdb reprocessed the multiplex PCR reads with MiXCR, giving one entry per CDR3 protein. The data show hundreds of thousands of distinct CDR3 sequences, with 15% to 20% seen just once and roughly 25% held by the top ten. This sample also appeared in a second study, on T cells in Graves' hyperthyroidism and ophthalmopathy.

The material sequenced was peripheral blood mononuclear cells (PBMCs), taken at new diagnosis, from a patient treated with antithyroid drugs. All receptors come from a woman aged 35-65 years with Graves disease. The CDR3 runs from the conserved cysteine through the conserved F or W. Fields, in order: V gene, J gene, D gene, clone size, CDR3 protein, CDR3 DNA. A D gene is named only where the DNA matches it firmly. Rows give clone size only sometimes, using once, few, many, or a class for an expanded clone.

>TRBV7-9|TRBJ1-1|-|many
CASSLSVPTEAFF
TGTGCCAGCAGCTTAAGCGTGCCCACTGAAGCTTTCTTT
>TRBV30|TRBJ2-7|-|-
CAWSVRVWGAEQYF
TGTGCCTGGAGTGTAAGGGTCTGGGGAGCCGAGCAGTACTTC
>TRBV2|TRBJ1-4|TRBD1|-
CASREPTGKGANEKLFF
TGTGCCAGCAGGGAACCGACAGGGAAAGGAGCTAATGAAAAACTGTTTTTT
>TRBV18|TRBJ2-1|-|few
CASSKQAAGAGVDEQFF
TGTGCCAGCTCAAAACAGGCGGCGGGGGCCGGGGTAGATGAGCAGTTCTTC
>TRBV10-3|TRBJ1-1|-|few
CAISDETGKFAEAFF
TGTGCCATCAGTGATGAGACAGGAAAGTTCGCTGAAGCTTTCTTT
>TRBV9|TRBJ1-2|-|-
CASSARDNLWGGYTF
TGTGCCAGCAGCGCCCGGGACAATCTCTGGGGCGGCTACACCTTC
>TRBV19|TRBJ1-5|-|few
CASSIGTGINQPQHF
TGTGCCAGTAGTATAGGAACAGGGATCAATCAGCCCCAGCATTTT
>TRBV6-1|TRBJ1-2|-|few
CATREVLEAGSGYTF
TGTGCCACCCGGGAGGTCTTAGAGGCAGGTAGTGGCTACACCTTC
>TRBV2|TRBJ2-1|-|many
CASSESARWVVF
TGTGCCAGCAGTGAAAGTGCGCGCTGGGTGGTCTTC
>TRBV4-1|TRBJ1-5|TRBD1|-
CASSLGSQGGNQPQHF
TGCGCCAGCAGCCTCGGGAGCCAGGGGGGCAATCAGCCCCAGCATTTT
>TRBV7-8|TRBJ2-7|TRBD2|once
CASRGGGTNEQYF
TGTGCCAGCAGGGGGGGGGGGACCAACGAGCAGTACTTC
>TRBV3-1|TRBJ1-2|-|many
CASRGATHRNYGYTF
TGTGCCAGCAGGGGGGCTACCCATCGAAACTATGGCTACACCTTC
>TRBV18|TRBJ1-1|-|many
CASSQIPNGYNTEAFF
TGTGCCAGCTCACAAATCCCTAATGGTTACAACACTGAAGCTTTCTTT
>TRBV30|TRBJ2-4|-|-
CAWSVGGENIQYF
TGTGCCTGGAGTGTAGGGGGAGAAAACATTCAGTACTTC
>TRBV27|TRBJ2-1|-|many
CASSFTGSYNEQFF
TGTGCCAGCAGCTTCACGGGATCCTACAATGAGCAGTTCTTC
>TRBV29-1|TRBJ1-2|TRBD1|-
CRTGQGNILGYGYTF
TGCAGGACGGGACAGGGAAACATCCTAGGCTATGGCTACACCTTC
>TRBV2|TRBJ1-1|TRBD1|-
CASLQGGGTEAFF
TGTGCCAGCCTACAGGGGGGGGGTACTGAAGCTTTCTTT
>TRBV6-1|TRBJ2-5|TRBD1|-
CASSSSQGASDF
TGTGCCAGCAGCTCGTCACAGGGGGCCTCGGACTTC
>TRBV2|TRBJ2-7|TRBD2|-
CASGGPASGAYEQYF
TGTGCCAGTGGAGGACCCGCTAGCGGAGCCTACGAGCAGTACTTC
>TRBV9|TRBJ2-2|-|-
CASSVDPDSTGELFF
TGTGCCAGCAGCGTAGACCCTGACAGTACCGGGGAGCTGTTTTTT
>TRBV10-3|TRBJ1-6|-|few
CAISERGGGDPPLHF
TGTGCCATCAGTGAGAGAGGGGGAGGTGATCCACCCCTCCACTTT
>TRBV4-2|TRBJ2-5|TRBD2|-
CASSQGAGALQETQYF
TGTGCCAGCAGCCAAGGAGCGGGGGCCCTCCAAGAGACCCAGTACTTC
>TRBV5-1|TRBJ2-2|-|few
CACHWGSTNTGELFF
TGCGCCTGTCATTGGGGCTCCACGAACACCGGGGAGCTGTTTTTT
>TRBV6-1|TRBJ1-5|-|-
CASRRQYRASTLDHNQPQHF
TGTGCCAGCAGACGACAGTACAGAGCTAGTACATTAGATCATAATCAGCCCCAGCATTTT
>TRBV30|TRBJ1-4|-|once
CAWSRAEKLFF
TGTGCCTGGAGCCGTGCCGAAAAACTGTTTTTT
>TRBV11-2|TRBJ1-5|-|many
CASSLGRSAGISTQDQPQHF
TGTGCCAGCAGCTTAGGTCGGTCCGCAGGGATTAGCACCCAAGATCAGCCCCAGCATTTT
>TRBV7-2|TRBJ1-1|TRBD1|few
CASSSGTGNSRFGAFF
TGTGCCAGCAGCTCGGGGACAGGGAACTCGAGATTCGGAGCTTTCTTT
>TRBV12-5|TRBJ2-5|-|-
CASAAIRETQYF
TGTGCTAGTGCCGCCATAAGGGAGACCCAGTACTTC
>TRBV19|TRBJ1-5|-|-
CASSIIVMSNQPQHF
TGTGCCAGTAGTATTATTGTGATGAGCAATCAGCCCCAGCATTTT
>TRBV5-1|TRBJ2-7|TRBD1|many
CASSQGQGWSGQYF
TGCGCCAGCAGCCAAGGACAGGGGTGGTCCGGGCAGTACTTC
>TRBV15|TRBJ1-2|-|-
CATSGAPNRVDGYTF
TGTGCCACCAGCGGAGCACCGAACAGGGTTGATGGCTACACCTTC
>TRBV13|TRBJ2-6|TRBD1|-
CASSTKGARTGANVLTF
TGTGCCAGCAGCACTAAGGGGGCAAGAACTGGGGCCAACGTCCTGACTTTC
>TRBV19|TRBJ1-2|TRBD1|-
CASSIAGTVPYGYTF
TGTGCCAGTAGTATCGCCGGGACAGTTCCCTATGGCTACACCTTC
>TRBV12-3/TRBV12-4|TRBJ2-7|-|many
CASSLGIRGSGEQYF
TGTGCCAGCAGTTTAGGGATCCGGGGATCCGGCGAGCAGTACTTC
>TRBV20-1|TRBJ2-5|TRBD2|few
CSAAKTSGGAGQETQYF
TGCAGTGCCGCAAAAACTAGCGGGGGGGCGGGGCAAGAGACCCAGTACTTC
>TRBV5-6|TRBJ2-5|TRBD1|few
CASSLISRDRQETQYF
TGTGCCAGCAGCTTAATCTCAAGGGACAGACAAGAGACCCAGTACTTC
>TRBV27|TRBJ2-7|-|few
CASSLTGRSEQYF
TGTGCCAGCAGTTTAACGGGGCGAAGCGAGCAGTACTTC
>TRBV20-1|TRBJ1-2|-|-
CSANNRAALGYGYTF
TGCAGTGCTAATAACAGGGCCGCTCTCGGCTATGGCTACACCTTC
>TRBV28|TRBJ2-1|TRBD1|many
CASSSLTGISYNEQFF
TGTGCCAGCAGTTCCCTGACAGGGATCTCCTACAATGAGCAGTTCTTC
>TRBV10-3|TRBJ1-3|-|few
CATSGNTIYF
TGTGCTACGTCCGGAAACACCATATATTTT
>TRBV29-1|TRBJ2-7|-|many
CSVEVEDRYYEQYF
TGCAGCGTTGAGGTGGAGGACCGATACTACGAGCAGTACTTC
>TRBV18|TRBJ2-3|-|many
CASSPPGTSTDTQYF
TGTGCCAGCTCACCACCAGGGACGAGCACAGATACGCAGTATTTT
>TRBV11-2|TRBJ2-5|TRBD2|-
CASSPPRLAGEETQYF
TGTGCCAGCAGCCCCCCCCGGCTAGCGGGGGAGGAGACCCAGTACTTC
>TRBV9|TRBJ1-6|-|-
CASSVAAAVGSPLHF
TGTGCCAGCAGCGTAGCGGCTGCGGTTGGTTCACCCCTCCACTTT
>TRBV7-9|TRBJ2-3|-|-
CASSRAGGPPSDTQYF
TGTGCCAGTTCTCGAGCCGGGGGGCCCCCCTCAGATACGCAGTATTTT
>TRBV5-6|TRBJ2-3|-|few
CASSRTARGGTDTQYF
TGTGCCAGCAGCCGTACGGCCAGGGGGGGCACAGATACGCAGTATTTT
>TRBV20-1|TRBJ2-7|-|many
CSAATRDKPSDEQYF
TGCAGTGCCGCAACCCGGGACAAACCGTCGGACGAGCAGTACTTC
>TRBV30|TRBJ2-5|TRBD1|few
CAGDRGGETQYF
TGTGCCGGTGACAGGGGGGGAGAGACCCAGTACTTC
>TRBV18|TRBJ1-1|TRBD1|few
CASSLGTETEAFF
TGTGCCAGCTCACTTGGGACAGAAACTGAAGCTTTCTTT
>TRBV2|TRBJ1-4|TRBD1|-
CASGGWTGIEKLFF
TGTGCCAGTGGGGGGTGGACAGGGATTGAAAAACTGTTTTTT
>TRBV10-3|TRBJ1-6|-|-
CAISDTGLNNSPLHF
TGTGCCATCAGTGACACAGGCTTGAATAATTCACCCCTCCACTTT
>TRBV3-1|TRBJ2-2|TRBD2|few
CASSPPRGLAGGELFF
TGTGCCAGCAGCCCCCCCCGGGGACTAGCGGGCGGGGAGCTGTTTTTT
>TRBV3-1|TRBJ1-2|-|many
CASSHLQGSNGYTF
TGTGCCAGCAGCCATCTACAGGGAAGTAATGGCTACACCTTC
>TRBV4-1|TRBJ1-5|-|few
CASSQVYTGEPQHF
TGCGCCAGCAGCCAAGTCTACACCGGCGAGCCCCAGCATTTT
>TRBV18|TRBJ2-7|-|many
CASSRGASYEQYF
TGTGCCAGCTCAAGGGGGGCCTCCTACGAGCAGTACTTC
>TRBV19|TRBJ1-2|-|few
CASTPGVGGRHYGYTF
TGTGCCAGTACCCCCGGGGTTGGTGGACGGCACTATGGCTACACCTTC
>TRBV6-1|TRBJ1-5|-|-
CASSEWKGYSNQPQHF
TGTGCCAGCAGTGAATGGAAAGGTTATAGCAATCAGCCCCAGCATTTT
>TRBV7-8|TRBJ1-1|-|many
CASSLWGRTNTEAFF
TGTGCCAGCAGCTTATGGGGCAGAACAAACACTGAAGCTTTCTTT
>TRBV20-1|TRBJ2-4|-|few
CSAGLEGAKNIQYF
TGCAGTGCTGGACTGGAAGGCGCCAAAAACATTCAGTACTTC
>TRBV6-1|TRBJ1-1|TRBD1|-
CASTGWGGRTGMNTEAFF
TGTGCCAGCACGGGATGGGGGGGCCGGACAGGAATGAACACTGAAGCTTTCTTT